The TCR beta chain under discussion was sequenced for a study of OX40 agonist ivuxolimab in advanced cancers. Overall study: Recorded diagnoses for dose-escalation patients were hepatocellular carcinoma, melanoma, renal cell or head and neck cancer. Prior checkpoint blockade (anti-PD-1, anti-PD-L1 or anti-CTLA-4) was permitted; approximately 40% had it.

With respect to this clone: Its antigen is not known.

With baseline, cycle 4 day 1, and cycle 7 day 1 as timepoints, blood was sampled. Profiling relied on immunoSEQ multiplex PCR, and the TCRdb table lists in-frame clones only, not all of them. The sample lists tens of thousands of clones; approximately 90% were seen once. Whole-study results and caveats: The authors did not determine the antigen specificity of the expanded peripheral T cells.

Trimming removed 6 bases at V and 3 bases at J, with 11 bases between. The CDR3 runs to 12 residues. CDR1 and CDR2 (germline): SQVTM, ANQGSEA. The genes are TRBV29-1 and TRBJ1-1; D uncertain. The clonotype comes from an adult with an advanced solid tumor such as melanoma, head and neck, liver or kidney cancer. Here the sequenced sample was CD4+ or CD8+ T cells sorted from blood, taken in a trial of the OX40 agonist ivuxolimab. CDR3 sequence: CSVETEDTEAFF. As DNA, the CDR3 is TGCAGCGTCGAGACCGAGGACACTGAAGCTTTCTTT.